Below are 8 T cell receptor beta chains sequenced from a single sample in a study of identifying expanded T cells in peripheral blood. Data came from immunoSEQ multiplex PCR; TCRdb stores just in-frame clones and leaves some out. This table has about 84,000 clones, 86% appearing once. Material for sequencing was blood. The receptors were gathered from a person aged 18 to 70 in good health.

The chain is built from TRBV5-4 and TRBJ2-7, with D maybe TRBD1 (5 bases). The germline V and J ends were trimmed by 1 base and 3 bases, with 11 bases remaining between them. Germline V gives CDR1 SGHNT, CDR2 YYREEE (reference sequence). This CDR3 region has 14 residues. The CDR3 here is CASSLQGFGYEQYF. For the CDR3, the DNA is TGTGCCAGCAGCTTGCAGGGTTTCGGCTACGAGCAGTACTTC.

Only one count was recorded for this clone. The gene calls are TRBV19 and TRBJ2-5; 7 bases agree with TRBD2. The CDR3 has 16 amino acids. With V trimmed by 5 bases and J by 4 bases, 13 bases remained unmatched. In germline, CDR1 is LNHDA, CDR2 SQIVND (reference sequence). The CDR3 loop reads CASSYQYRTSGETQYF. In nucleotides, the CDR3 is TGTGCCAGTAGTTACCAATATAGGACTAGTGGAGAGACCCAGTACTTC.

The V and J genes are TRBV7-7 and TRBJ2-7; tentatively, D is TRBD2 (7 bases). The length of the CDR3 is 13 residues. V was pared by 5 bases and J by 7 bases, with 15 bases between. Germline lookup yields CDR1 SSHAT and CDR2 FNYEAQ (reference sequence). The CDR3 loop is CASSPTQGGEQYF. CDR3 in DNA: TGTGCCAGCAGCCCCACACAGGGAGGGGAGCAGTACTTC.

This chain uses TRBV6-5 with TRBJ1-1, with 8 nucleotides matching TRBD1. The CDR3 has 14 amino acids. V gave up 0 bases and J gave up 4 bases; unmatched junction bases: 1. Germline V lookup: CDR1 MNHEY, CDR2 SVGAGI. The CDR3 DNA sequence: TGTGCCAGCAGTTACTCCGACAGGGGCACTGAAGCTTTCTTT. This sequence encodes CASSYSDRGTEAFF.

The V gene is TRBV6-5, the J gene TRBJ2-1, with 8 bases lining up with TRBD2. Germline V lookup: CDR1 MNHEY, CDR2 SVGAGI. V was pared by 6 bases and J by 7 bases, with 11 bases of the junction left unmatched. This CDR3 spans 15 amino acids. CDR3 sequence: CASRPTSEGPNEQFF. CDR3 in DNA: TGTGCCAGCAGGCCGACTAGCGAGGGCCCAAATGAGCAGTTCTTC.

The chain links TRBV5-1 to TRBJ2-5, with D tentatively TRBD1 (5 bases). The CDR3 has 15 amino acids. V was shortened by 0 bases and J by 1 base, with 10 bases between the two germline ends. Germline loops: CDR1 SGHRS, CDR2 YFSETQ. The chain's CDR3 is CASSLGQGPQETQYF. CDR3 sequence (DNA): TGCGCCAGCAGCTTGGGGCAGGGCCCCCAAGAGACCCAGTACTTC.

The gene calls are TRBV2 and TRBJ2-7; D gene ambiguous. Per the germline V gene, CDR1 is SNHLY and CDR2 is FYNNEI. This CDR3 comprises 12 residues. Deletions cut 6 bases from V and 4 bases from J, with 10 bases between. CDR3 loop: CASSPLGYEQYF. In DNA form, the CDR3 reads TGTGCCAGCAGCCCGCTCGGATACGAGCAGTACTTC.

The CDR3 DNA follows: TGTGCCAGCAGTGAAAAACTGGGGACAGGGAGGAAGACTGAAGCTTTCTTT. It codes for CASSEKLGTGRKTEAFF. The chain recombines TRBV6-1 with TRBJ1-1, with 9 positions matching TRBD1. Per the germline V gene, CDR1 is MNHNS and CDR2 is SASEGT. CDR3 length: 17 amino acids. Losses at the gene ends were 2 bases for V and 5 bases for J; bases not matched to a gene: 12.